This record concerns one T cell receptor beta chain sequence. The data were obtained in a study of blood T cell repertoires in COVID-19. Study-level information: Samples of COVID-19 (acute and convalescent) were obtained from the United States, Italy and Spain. The analysed material was cDNA or gDNA that came from T cells, B-cell-depleted T cells, or PBMCs.

Germline CDR1 and CDR2: SGHRS and YFSETQ. V lost 0 bases, J lost 0 bases, and 14 bases stayed unmatched. The CDR3 extends over 19 amino acids. Source study methods: Reference gene primer amplification gave nucleated cell count estimates. The repertoire was sequenced with immunoSEQ multiplex PCR; TCRdb's copy has only in-frame clones and lacks some. V and J calls plus clone size are reproduced from that table; the DNA served to infer D and trimming. This table has about 160,000 clones, approximately 88% appearing once. The sample comprised peripheral blood. The source is a woman over 75 with active or convalescent COVID-19. J is TRBJ1-1 and V is TRBV5-1; TRBD1 matches at 7 bases. Here the CDR3 DNA reads TGCGCCAGCAGCTTGGTTCGGATGGGACAGCCTTCACTGAACACTGAAGCTTTCTTT. Translated, it gives CASSLVRMGQPSLNTEAFF.